The TCR beta chain under discussion was sequenced for a study of graft-versus-host responses after intestinal transplantation. Study summary: The recipients all started with anti-thymocyte globulin induction and then took tacrolimus and steroids for around three years. Broader study findings: Researchers found GvH clones in recipient marrow, and some showed up first in ileum or blood.

The V gene's germline CDR1 is SSHAT and CDR2 FNYEAQ (reference sequence). The CDR3 runs 13 residues. With regard to this clone: The antigen is not known. Relative to the germline gene, one junction end is altered; a read error may explain this.

Libraries were prepared by immunoSEQ multiplex PCR; TCRdb keeps only in-frame clonotypes and omits some of them. The table records tens of thousands of clones, about 93% of them present only once. The V gene is TRBV7-7, the J gene TRBJ2-7; no reliable D call. The clonotype was recovered from a human patient who received an intestinal transplant, so some T cells may come from the graft donor. This specimen was PBMCs, taken 750 to 800 days after a first intestinal transplant, on the day of a second. CDR3 bases: TGTGCTAGCAGCTTAGATGTAAGGCGGGAGCAGTACTTC. This gives the protein CASSLDVRREQYF. The complete variable domain, with remaining parts taken from reference TRBV7-7 and TRBJ2-7, reads GAGVSQSPRYKVTKRGQDVTLRCDPISSHATLYWYQQALGQGPEFLTYFNYEAQPDKSGLPSDRFSAERPEGSISTLTIQRTEQRDSAMYRCASSLDVRREQYFGPGTRLTVT.